Shown below are 2 T cell receptor beta chains from a single sample sequenced in a study of blood T cells in healthy people across ages. Combining a sample-barcoded 5' primer with a J-beta primer mix, a second PCR ran for about 6 to 12 cycles. TCRdb itself ran the 5' RACE reads through MiXCR, one entry per CDR3 protein. The sample has about 1.8 million distinct CDR3 sequences, roughly 52% seen once. Sequencing was carried out using blood. The receptors here all came from a woman in her forties in good health.

The sample holds one count of this clonotype. This rearrangement joins TRBV20-1 to TRBJ1-2; the D gene is possibly TRBD1 (5 bases). Deletions cut 3 bases from V and 0 bases from J, with 11 bases between. The germline V gene has CDR1 DFQATT and CDR2 SNEGSKA (reference sequence). The CDR3 is 14 residues long. CDR3 region: CSARPRGANYGYTF. The CDR3 nucleotides read TGCAGTGCTAGGCCAAGGGGAGCTAACTATGGCTACACCTTC.

This clonotype was seen a few times. V is TRBV20-1 and J is TRBJ2-7, with D possibly TRBD2 on 6 matching bases. This CDR3 has 14 amino acids. The V end lost 0 bases, the J end lost 3 bases, and 12 bases lay between the germline ends. Germline V gives CDR1 DFQATT, CDR2 SNEGSKA (reference sequence). The CDR3 DNA is TGCAGTGCTAGAGAAACGGGACTCTACTACGAGCAGTACTTC. Translating it yields CSARETGLYYEQYF.